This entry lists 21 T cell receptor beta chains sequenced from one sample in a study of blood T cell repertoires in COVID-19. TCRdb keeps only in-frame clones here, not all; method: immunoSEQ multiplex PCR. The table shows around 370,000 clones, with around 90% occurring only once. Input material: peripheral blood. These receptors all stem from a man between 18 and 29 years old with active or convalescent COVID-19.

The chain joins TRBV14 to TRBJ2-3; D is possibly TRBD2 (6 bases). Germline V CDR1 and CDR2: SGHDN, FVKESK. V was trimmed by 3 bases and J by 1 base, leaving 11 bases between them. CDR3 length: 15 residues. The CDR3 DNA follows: TGTGCCAGCAGCCACGATTCTAGCGGCACAGATACGCAGTATTTT. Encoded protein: CASSHDSSGTDTQYF.

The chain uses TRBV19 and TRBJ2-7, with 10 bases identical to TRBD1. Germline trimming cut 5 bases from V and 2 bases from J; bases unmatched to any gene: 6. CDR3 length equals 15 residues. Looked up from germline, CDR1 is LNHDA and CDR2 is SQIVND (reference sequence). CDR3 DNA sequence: TGTGCCAGTAGTCCCGGGACAGGGGAGACCTACGAGCAGTACTTC. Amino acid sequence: CASSPGTGETYEQYF.

CDR3 in amino acids: CATSGQQETQYF. CDR3 in DNA: TGTGCCACCAGTGGTCAACAAGAGACCCAGTACTTC. V usage is TRBV24-1 and J usage is TRBJ2-5; D ambiguous. CDR3 length: 12 amino acids. Germline V gene sequence: CDR1 KGHDR, CDR2 SFDVKD. V dropped 5 bases and J dropped 2 bases, with 5 bases sitting between them.

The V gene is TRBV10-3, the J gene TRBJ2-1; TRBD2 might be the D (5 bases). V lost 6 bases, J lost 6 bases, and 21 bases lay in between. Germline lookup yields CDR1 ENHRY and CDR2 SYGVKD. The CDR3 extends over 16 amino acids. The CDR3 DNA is TGTGCCATCAGCGGTGACCCGGGAATCGGATTCAATGAGCAGTTCTTC. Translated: CAISGDPGIGFNEQFF.

In DNA, the CDR3 is TGCGCCAGCAGACAGCAGGTTGACACCGGGGAGCTGTTTTTT. Amino acids: CASRQQVDTGELFF. This chain connects TRBV5-1 to TRBJ2-2, with D unresolved. This CDR3 has 14 residues. The V and J ends lost 5 bases and 3 bases respectively, with 11 bases between them. Per germline, CDR1 SGHRS and CDR2 YFSETQ.

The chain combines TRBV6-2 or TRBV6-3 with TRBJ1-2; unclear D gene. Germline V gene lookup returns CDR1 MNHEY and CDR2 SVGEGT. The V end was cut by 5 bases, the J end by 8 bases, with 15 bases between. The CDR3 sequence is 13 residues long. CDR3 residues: CASSTGSSWGYTF. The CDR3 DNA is TGTGCCAGCAGTACCGGGTCTTCCTGGGGCTACACCTTC.

The CDR3 sequence is CASSLGVRGRTGELFF. CDR3 coding DNA: TGCGCCAGCAGCTTGGGGGTACGGGGTCGAACCGGGGAGCTGTTTTTT. V gene TRBV5-1 combines with J gene TRBJ2-2, with D possibly matching TRBD2 (5 bases). CDR3 size: 16 residues. Trimming removed 0 bases at V and 5 bases at J, with 14 bases between. CDR1 is SGHRS, CDR2 YFSETQ, per germline.

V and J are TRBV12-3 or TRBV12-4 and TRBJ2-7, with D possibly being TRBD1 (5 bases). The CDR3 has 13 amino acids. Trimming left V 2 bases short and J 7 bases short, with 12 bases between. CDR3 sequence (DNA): TGTGCCAGCAGTTTACCTGGGGCGAGGGAGCAGTACTTC. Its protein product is CASSLPGAREQYF.

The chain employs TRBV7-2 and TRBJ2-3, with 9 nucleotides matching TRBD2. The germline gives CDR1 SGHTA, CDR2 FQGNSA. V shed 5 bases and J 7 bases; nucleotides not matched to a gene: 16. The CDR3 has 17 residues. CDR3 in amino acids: CASSPIKTSGGSYTQYF. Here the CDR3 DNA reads TGTGCCAGCAGCCCTATAAAGACTAGCGGAGGGTCCTATACGCAGTATTTT.

Here the CDR3 DNA reads TGTGCCAGCAGCTTTTACACAGATACGCAGTATTTT. This encodes CASSFYTDTQYF. This rearrangement joins TRBV7-9 to TRBJ2-3; no reliable D call. The CDR3 runs 12 residues. V was shortened by 3 bases and J by 2 bases, with 3 bases between the two germline ends. Germline CDR1 is SEHNR and CDR2 is FQNEAQ (reference sequence).

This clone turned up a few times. The CDR3, as DNA: TGTGCCAGCACCATGGTAGGGGCTCGCAACACCGGGGAGCTGTTTTTT. It yields the protein CASTMVGARNTGELFF. The chain couples TRBV7-6 to TRBJ2-2, with D possibly TRBD1 on 5 matching bases. This CDR3 spans 16 amino acids. Per the germline V gene, CDR1 is SGHVS and CDR2 is FNYEAQ. V lost 7 bases and J 2 bases, leaving 17 bases between the germline ends.

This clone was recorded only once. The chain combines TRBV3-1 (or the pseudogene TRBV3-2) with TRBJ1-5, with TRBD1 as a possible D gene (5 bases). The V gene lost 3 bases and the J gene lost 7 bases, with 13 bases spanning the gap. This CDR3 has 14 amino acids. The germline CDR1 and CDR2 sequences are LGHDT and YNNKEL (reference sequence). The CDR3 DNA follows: TGTGCCAGCAGCCATGGGGCCGTTGGACAGCCCCAGCATTTT. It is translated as CASSHGAVGQPQHF.

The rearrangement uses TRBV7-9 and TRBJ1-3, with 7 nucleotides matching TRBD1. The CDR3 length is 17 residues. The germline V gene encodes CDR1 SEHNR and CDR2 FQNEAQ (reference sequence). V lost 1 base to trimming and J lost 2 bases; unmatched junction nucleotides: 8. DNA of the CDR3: TGTGCCAGCAGCTTAGTGTCAGGGGGACAACCTGGAAACACCATATATTTT. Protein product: CASSLVSGGQPGNTIYF. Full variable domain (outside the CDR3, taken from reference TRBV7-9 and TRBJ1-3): DTGVSQNPRHKITKRGQNVTFRCDPISEHNRLYWYRQTLGQGPEFLTYFQNEAQLEKSRLLSDRFSAERPKGSFSTLEIQRTEQGDSAMYLCASSLVSGGQPGNTIYFGEGSWLTVV.

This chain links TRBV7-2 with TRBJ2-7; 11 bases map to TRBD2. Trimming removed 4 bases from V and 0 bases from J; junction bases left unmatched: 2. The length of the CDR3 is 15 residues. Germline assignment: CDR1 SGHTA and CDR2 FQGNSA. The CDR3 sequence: CASSSSGRSSYEQYF. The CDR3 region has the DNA TGTGCCAGCAGCTCTAGCGGGAGGAGCTCCTACGAGCAGTACTTC.

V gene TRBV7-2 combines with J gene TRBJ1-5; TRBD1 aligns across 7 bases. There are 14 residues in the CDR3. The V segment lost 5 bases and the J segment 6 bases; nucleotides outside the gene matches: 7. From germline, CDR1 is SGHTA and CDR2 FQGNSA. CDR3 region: CASSIRQGTQPQHF. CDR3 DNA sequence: TGTGCCAGCAGCATACGACAGGGTACTCAGCCCCAGCATTTT.

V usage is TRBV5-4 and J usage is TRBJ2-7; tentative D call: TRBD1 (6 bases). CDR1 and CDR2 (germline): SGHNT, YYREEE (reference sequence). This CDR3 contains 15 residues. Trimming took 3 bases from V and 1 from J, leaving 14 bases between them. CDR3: CASSSQGTGSYEQYF. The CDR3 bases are TGTGCCAGCAGCTCCCAGGGGACCGGGTCCTACGAGCAGTACTTC.

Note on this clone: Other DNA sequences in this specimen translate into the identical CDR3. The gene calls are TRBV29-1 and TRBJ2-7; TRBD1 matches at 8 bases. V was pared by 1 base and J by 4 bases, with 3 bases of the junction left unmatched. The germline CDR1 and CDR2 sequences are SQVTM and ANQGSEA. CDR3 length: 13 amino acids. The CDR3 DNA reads TGCAGCGTTGAAGTAACAGGGGGTTACGAGCAGTACTTC. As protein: CSVEVTGGYEQYF.

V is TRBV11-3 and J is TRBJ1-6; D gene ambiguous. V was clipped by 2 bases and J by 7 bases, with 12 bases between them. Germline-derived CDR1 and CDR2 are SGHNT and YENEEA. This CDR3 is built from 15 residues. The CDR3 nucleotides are TGTGCCAGCAGCTTAAACAGAGAGAGAAATTCACCCCTCCACTTT. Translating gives CASSLNRERNSPLHF.

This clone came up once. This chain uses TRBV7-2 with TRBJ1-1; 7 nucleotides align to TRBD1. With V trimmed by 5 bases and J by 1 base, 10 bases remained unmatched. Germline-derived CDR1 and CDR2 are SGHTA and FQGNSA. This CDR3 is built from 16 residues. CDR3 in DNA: TGTGCCAGCAGCCCAGTGACAGGGTCGGCGAACACTGAAGCTTTCTTT. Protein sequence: CASSPVTGSANTEAFF.

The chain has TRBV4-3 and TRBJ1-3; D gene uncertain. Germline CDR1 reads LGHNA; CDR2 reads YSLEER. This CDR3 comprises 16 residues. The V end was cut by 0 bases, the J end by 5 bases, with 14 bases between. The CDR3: CASSQDRVLERNTIYF. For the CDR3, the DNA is TGCGCCAGCAGCCAAGATCGGGTCCTTGAGCGAAACACCATATATTTT.

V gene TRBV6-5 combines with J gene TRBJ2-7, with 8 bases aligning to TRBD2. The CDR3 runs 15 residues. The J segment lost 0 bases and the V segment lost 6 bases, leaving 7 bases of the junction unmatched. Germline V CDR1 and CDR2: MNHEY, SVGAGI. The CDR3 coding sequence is TGTGCCAGCAGGTCACAGCGGGAGACCTCCTACGAGCAGTACTTC. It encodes CASRSQRETSYEQYF.